This T cell receptor (beta chain) was identified in a study of cytomegalovirus exposure and HLA in healthy donors. Notes on the study in general: One cluster of highly shared sequence variants probably arose as a sequencing artifact.

The PCR contained 60 Vbeta and 13 Jbeta primers. Sequencing used immunoSEQ multiplex PCR; TCRdb keeps in-frame clones, though not all of them. This sample has more than 150,000 clones, with about 77% found just once. This CDR3 is built from 14 residues. The germline CDR1 and CDR2 sequences are SEHNR and FQNEAQ (reference sequence). Trimming cost V 5 bases and J 10 bases, with 15 bases left between them. Comment on this clone: Its antigen remains unidentified.

Sequences were obtained from PBMCs. V and J are TRBV7-9 and TRBJ1-6; a possible D gene is TRBD1 (6 bases). The sequence was collected from a woman between 25 and 40 years old in good health and CMV-seropositive. The CDR3 here is CASSQYRVGSPLHF. CDR3 DNA: TGTGCCAGCAGCCAATACAGGGTTGGATCACCCCTCCACTTT. Full variable domain (remainder filled in from reference TRBV7-9 and TRBJ1-6): DTGVSQNPRHKITKRGQNVTFRCDPISEHNRLYWYRQTLGQGPEFLTYFQNEAQLEKSRLLSDRFSAERPKGSFSTLEIQRTEQGDSAMYLCASSQYRVGSPLHFGNGTRLTVT.